The clone carrying this T cell receptor (beta chain) was recorded a few times. From germline, CDR1 is SGHTA and CDR2 FQGTGA. Unmatched junction bases numbered 3, after V lost 1 base and J lost 3 bases. The CDR3 extends over 15 amino acids. The data belong to a study of naive and memory T cell subsets. The beta constant-region primer was an equimolar mix of two oligonucleotides covering TRBC1 and TRBC2. The ligated cDNA underwent four PCR rounds using SP2 and nested alpha and beta constant-region primers. Each CDR3 protein is one row after TCRdb ran MiXCR on the UMI-ligation and nested PCR reads. Counted here are some 82,000 distinct CDR3 sequences, approximately 10% occurring once; the ten biggest clones make up around 1.3%. From the second PCR step, alpha and beta chains were amplified apart. Cells stained for CD3, CD4, CD8, CD45RA and CD27 were sorted into four subsets.

This TCR was sampled from a human donor in good health. The chain links TRBV7-3 to TRBJ2-3, with 8 bases fitting TRBD2. Sequencing was carried out using naive CD8+ T cells from blood. The CDR3 bases are TGTGCCAGCAGCTTAATAAGCGGGAGTACAGATACGCAGTATTTT. Translation gives CASSLISGSTDTQYF.